These 18 T cell receptor beta chains were all obtained from the same sample, sequenced in a study of cytomegalovirus exposure and HLA in healthy donors. 60 Vbeta and 13 Jbeta primers were used in PCR. Some clones are missing from TCRdb's copy, which holds only in-frame ones; the method was immunoSEQ multiplex PCR. The sample yields about 160,000 clones, 80% seen once. Sequencing was done on a sample of PBMCs. These receptors were collected from a woman between 45 and 60 years old in good health and CMV-seronegative.

Only a few counts were recorded for this clone. The CDR3 DNA follows: TGTGCCAGCAGTGCCGCTAGCGGGGCCCACAATGAGCAGTTCTTC. This translates into CASSAASGAHNEQFF. The chain couples TRBV6-4 to TRBJ2-1, with 9 bases fitting TRBD2. The CDR3 contains 15 residues. Looked up from germline, CDR1 is MRHNA and CDR2 is SNTAGT. V was clipped by 4 bases and J by 5 bases; unmatched bases: 6.

The CDR3 sequence: CASSPHSGRAAQYF. CDR3 coding DNA: TGTGCCAGCAGCCCACATAGCGGGAGGGCCGCGCAGTACTTC. The chain recombines TRBV28 with TRBJ2-7; TRBD2 aligns across 11 bases. The CDR3 runs to 14 residues. CDR1 and CDR2 (germline): MDHEN, SYDVKM. After removal of 6 bases from V and 9 bases from J, the junction contained 10 bases not matched to a gene.

This clone occurred once. V is TRBV4-3 and J is TRBJ1-2; 9 bases are a match to TRBD1. V trimming: 0 bases; J trimming: 8 bases; junction bases outside the gene matches: 10. Germline V gene data show CDR1 as LGHNA and CDR2 as YSLEER. The CDR3 contains 16 residues. The chain's CDR3 is CASSQDHPGQGTGYTF. The CDR3 coding sequence is TGCGCCAGCAGCCAAGACCACCCGGGACAGGGTACAGGCTACACCTTC.

The rearrangement joins TRBV5-1 to TRBJ2-5; 9 bases fit TRBD2. The CDR3 has 14 amino acids. Germline CDR1 is SGHRS and CDR2 is YFSETQ. V trimming: 5 bases; J trimming: 2 bases; junction bases outside the gene matches: 4. In DNA form, the CDR3 reads TGCGCCAGCAGTTCTAGCGGGAATCAAGAGACCCAGTACTTC. Translated, it gives CASSSSGNQETQYF.

The CDR3 reads CASSYSGGRADEQYF. As DNA, the CDR3 is TGTGCCAGCAGTTACTCGGGCGGGAGGGCTGATGAGCAGTACTTC. The chain joins TRBV6-5 to TRBJ2-7; 9 bases line up with TRBD2. The CDR3 is made up of 15 amino acids. CDR1 is MNHEY and CDR2 is SVGAGI in the germline V gene. V lost 0 bases, J lost 7 bases, and 7 bases stayed unmatched.

This clone was seen more than once but under ten times. V is TRBV2 and J is TRBJ2-7, with D hard to call. The V end was cut by 4 bases, the J end by 3 bases, with 7 bases between. Germline V lookup: CDR1 SNHLY, CDR2 FYNNEI. The CDR3 is made up of 12 amino acids. The chain's CDR3 is CASSARRYEQYF. The CDR3 region has the DNA TGTGCCAGCAGTGCCAGGCGCTACGAGCAGTACTTC.

The chain has TRBV4-3 and TRBJ1-1, with a tentative D call TRBD1 (5 bases). The CDR3 contains 14 residues. Germline CDR1 LGHNA, CDR2 YSLEER. Deletions cut 0 bases from V and 4 bases from J, with 9 bases between. In nucleotides, the CDR3 is TGCGCCAGCAGCCAAGACAGGGTGGGCACTGAAGCTTTCTTT. The encoded protein is CASSQDRVGTEAFF.

This clone was counted a few times. This sequence joins TRBV28 and TRBJ2-7; 10 bases align to TRBD2. V shed 2 bases and J 6 bases; nucleotides not matched to a gene: 10. The CDR3 extends over 16 amino acids. Germline V lookup: CDR1 MDHEN, CDR2 SYDVKM. The CDR3 coding sequence is TGTGCCAGCAGTTTACCAGGGGGTCTAGCGGGAGTCGAGCAGTACTTC. Its protein is CASSLPGGLAGVEQYF. Combining the CDR3 with reference TRBV28 and TRBJ2-7 gives the whole variable domain DVKVTQSSRYLVKRTGEKVFLECVQDMDHENMFWYRQDPGLGLRLIYFSYDVKMKEKGDIPEGYSVSREKKERFSLILESASTNQTSMYLCASSLPGGLAGVEQYFGPGTRLTVT.

V usage is TRBV4-1 and J usage is TRBJ1-1; 9 nucleotides line up with TRBD1. Looked up from germline, CDR1 is MGHRA and CDR2 is YSYEKL. The CDR3 length is 14 residues. The V and J ends lost 3 bases and 4 bases, in that order; junction bases with no gene match: 3. The CDR3 DNA sequence: TGCGCCAGCAGCCAGGCACAGGGGGCCACTGAAGCTTTCTTT. This encodes CASSQAQGATEAFF.

The count of this clone is one. The rearrangement joins TRBV29-1 to TRBJ1-1; D is unresolved. From germline, CDR1 is SQVTM and CDR2 ANQGSEA. The V and J ends lost 4 bases and 0 bases respectively, with 9 bases between them. CDR3 length: 13 residues. This chain's CDR3 is CSVAGRLNTEAFF. The CDR3 nucleotides are TGCAGCGTTGCCGGGAGGCTGAACACTGAAGCTTTCTTT.

V is TRBV18 and J is TRBJ1-1, with unresolved D. Deletions cut 8 bases from V and 0 bases from J, with 10 bases between. CDR1 KGHSH and CDR2 LQKENI come from the germline V gene. CDR3 length: 13 residues. This CDR3 is CASPDLMNTEAFF. CDR3 DNA sequence: TGTGCCAGCCCGGACTTAATGAACACTGAAGCTTTCTTT.

This clone appeared a few times. The DNA is left out, because the CDR3 cannot be placed on it with certainty; the CDR3 is given as TCRdb lists it. CDR3 sequence reads: CASRLVGEGALDSSSGELFF. The chain has TRBV12-2 and TRBJ2-2; the tabulated D call, TRBD2, remains unverified against the DNA. TRBV12-2 is annotated as a pseudogene. The CDR3 adds up to 20 amino acids, both ends counted.

The chain has TRBV9 and TRBJ1-2; D is possibly TRBD1 (6 bases). In germline, CDR1 is SGDLS, CDR2 YYNGEE. The V and J ends lost 0 bases and 6 bases respectively, with 6 bases between them. The CDR3 is 12 residues long. The CDR3 DNA follows: TGTGCCAGCAGCGTAGACAGGGATGGCTACACCTTC. Its protein product is CASSVDRDGYTF.

In its sample, this clone was seen once. The chain combines TRBV4-3 with TRBJ2-3, with TRBD2 matching 7 bases. The CDR3 has 19 amino acids. Unmatched junction bases numbered 15, after V lost 1 base and J lost 2 bases. Germline values: CDR1 LGHNA, CDR2 YSLEER. CDR3 protein: CASSQVETLKRGDTDTQYF. DNA of the CDR3: TGCGCCAGCAGCCAAGTCGAGACACTAAAGCGGGGTGACACAGATACGCAGTATTTT.

DNA for the CDR3: TGCGCCAGCAGCTTGGCCGATCTAGCGGAGCAGTTCTTC. This gives the protein CASSLADLAEQFF. The chain links TRBV5-1 to TRBJ2-1; D possibly corresponds to TRBD2 (6 bases). Per the germline V gene, CDR1 is SGHRS and CDR2 is YFSETQ. CDR3 size: 13 residues. Trimming left V 0 bases short and J 10 bases short, with 11 bases between.

The chain carries TRBV5-1 and TRBJ2-5; no definite D call. CDR3 length equals 14 residues. V dropped 0 bases and J dropped 5 bases, with 11 bases sitting between them. Per the germline V gene, CDR1 is SGHRS and CDR2 is YFSETQ. The CDR3 loop reads CASSLGVAAETQYF. CDR3 sequence (DNA): TGCGCCAGCAGCTTGGGGGTAGCCGCGGAGACCCAGTACTTC.

The DNA for the CDR3 is TGTGCCAGCAGCTCAATCGAGAACTATGGCTACACCTTC. Translated: CASSSIENYGYTF. The chain carries TRBV5-6 and TRBJ1-2; no reliable D call. Germline values: CDR1 SGHDT, CDR2 YYEEEE. There are 13 residues in the CDR3. The ends were cut back, 3 bases at V and 2 bases at J, with 8 bases in the middle.

The chain uses TRBV7-2 and TRBJ2-5; D is undetermined. This CDR3 is 12 amino acids long. CDR1 and CDR2 (germline): SGHTA, FQGNSA. With 1 base removed from V and 4 bases from J, the gap between germline ends came to 4 bases. The CDR3 nucleotides are TGTGCCAGCAGCTTAGTCGTAGAGACCCAGTACTTC. Encoded protein: CASSLVVETQYF.